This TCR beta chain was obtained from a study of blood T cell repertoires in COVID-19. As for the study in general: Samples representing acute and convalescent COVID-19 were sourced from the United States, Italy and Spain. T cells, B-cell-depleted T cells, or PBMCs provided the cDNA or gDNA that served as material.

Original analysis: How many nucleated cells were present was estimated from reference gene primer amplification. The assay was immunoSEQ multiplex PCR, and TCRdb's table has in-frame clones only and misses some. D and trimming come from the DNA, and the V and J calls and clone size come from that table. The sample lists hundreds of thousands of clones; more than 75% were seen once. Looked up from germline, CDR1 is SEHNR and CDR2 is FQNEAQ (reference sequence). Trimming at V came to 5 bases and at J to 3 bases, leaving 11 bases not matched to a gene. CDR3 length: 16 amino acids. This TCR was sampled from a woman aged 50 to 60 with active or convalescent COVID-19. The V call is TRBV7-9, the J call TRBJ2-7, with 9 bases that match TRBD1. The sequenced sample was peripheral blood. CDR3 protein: CASSPRTGQGYYEQYF. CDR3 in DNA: TGTGCCAGCAGCCCCAGGACGGGACAGGGTTACTACGAGCAGTACTTC. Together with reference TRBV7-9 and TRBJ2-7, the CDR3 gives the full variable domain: DTGVSQNPRHKITKRGQNVTFRCDPISEHNRLYWYRQTLGQGPEFLTYFQNEAQLEKSRLLSDRFSAERPKGSFSTLEIQRTEQGDSAMYLCASSPRTGQGYYEQYFGPGTRLTVT.